This paragraph reports one TCR beta chain. Its binding antigen is unknown. Base qualities were left out, and no much larger clone turns up one base away. The data derive from a study of a mutant IDH1 vaccine in newly diagnosed glioma (dated by TCRdb to the early 2020s). Background for the entire study: Patients were given eight vaccinations, in weeks 1, 3, 5, 7, 11, 15, 19 and 23, which matched visits V03 through V10. Six visits were used for peripheral blood collection: V03 (baseline), V05, V07, V10, V12 and V13. Vaccination was initiated 4-6 weeks after radiotherapy alone, or concurrently with temozolomide cycles in the chemotherapy-containing groups. Before enrollment, most patients had been given radiochemotherapy with temozolomide as standard therapy, while the rest had received either radiotherapy alone or temozolomide alone. Of the 25 to 35 patients who were treated, about 62% were male and around 40% were female, and the mean age was roughly 40 years. For exploratory analyses, 25 to 30 treated patients had longitudinal TCRB deep sequencing done wherever samples were available. General conclusions and limits of the study: PBMC samples for TCRB deep sequencing were selected based on availability. Changes in the top peripheral T cell clonotypes picked up by TCRB sequencing did not appear to be linked to pseudoprogression. The authors noted that analyses of patient blood samples could not be reproduced because of sample limitations. Vaccine-induced immune responses across multiple MHC alleles were detected in approximately 93% of patients.

The library was generated by the immunoSEQ multiplex PCR assay. Rearranged TCR beta chain sequences were amplified using the hsTCRB Kit according to the manufacturer's protocol. An Illumina MiSeq was used to sequence the TCRB libraries. The authors' analysis ran thus. Demultiplexing, trimming and gene mapping were performed with the kit vendor's proprietary platform. The clones in this table, taken by TCRdb from immuneACCESS, are in-frame only. Not every clone is retained; where verified, under half of the shortfall comes from an unresolved V gene, and the cause of the rest is unknown. The V and J calls and the clone size are those of that table, but D and trimming were determined from the DNA. For this sample the table gives more than 40,000 clones, of which around 80% were detected only once. Roughly 1.8% of the sample is held by the ten biggest clonotypes. The time point label, read with the paper, signifies: week 5, during vaccination. Every vaccine dose consisted of 300 ug of a 20-mer mutant IDH1 peptide in Montanide, administered subcutaneously together with topical imiquimod. Newly diagnosed WHO grade 3 or 4 IDH1-mutant astrocytomas showing loss of nuclear ATRX were present in the donors. The samples were drawn from NOA16, a multicentre, single-arm, open-label phase I trial in Germany that tested a mutant IDH1 peptide vaccine in humans for the first time. Genomic DNA for TCRB sequencing was extracted from EDTA blood using the DNeasy Blood and Tissue Kit.

V was cut back by 5 bases and J by 0 bases, leaving a gap of 14 bases between them. CDR1 and CDR2 are read off the germline V gene as MGHDK and SYGVNS. From the cysteine through the phenylalanine, the CDR3 covers 16 amino acids. The kept DNA is CDR3 alone, 48 bases in frame from the first base. The receptor's source is a woman in her forties with glioma. Sequencing used PBMCs, obtained from a glioma patient whose treatment included an IDH1 peptide vaccine. The chain is made from TRBV25-1 and TRBJ2-4, with TRBD1 as a weak D call on 5 bases. CDR3 reads: CASSPRPGLAKNIQYF. In nucleotides, the sequence is TGTGCCAGCAGTCCTCGTCCAGGGCTAGCCAAAAACATTCAGTACTTC.